This T cell receptor beta chain was recorded in a study of blood T cell dynamics during melanoma immunotherapy. Profiled with immunoSEQ multiplex PCR; TCRdb holds only in-frame clones, not every one. The top ten hold roughly 32% of the sample, which has 10,000 or so clones, around 90% seen once. As for time point: pre-treatment baseline. At 12 weeks after first infusion, RECIST 1.1 defined response for most patients. This CDR3 is built from 11 residues. Trimming removed 7 bases at V and 6 bases at J, with 9 bases between. The germline V gene has CDR1 SGHRS and CDR2 YFSETQ. V is TRBV5-1 and J is TRBJ2-3, with no clear D. The sample in question was blood, obtained from a patient treated with checkpoint blockade. The sequence was collected from a human donor with melanoma. CDR3 in amino acids: CASASGDTQYF. The DNA for the CDR3 is TGCGCCAGCGCCTCCGGGGATACGCAGTATTTT.